A single sample is the source of the 16 T cell receptor beta chains below, sequenced in a study of blood T cell repertoires in COVID-19. Repertoires were generated with immunoSEQ multiplex PCR, while TCRdb's copy carries only in-frame clones and drops some. The sample has 300,000 to 450,000 clones; approximately 89% are singletons. Sequences were obtained from peripheral blood. The receptor source for this set is a young woman with COVID-19, enrolled during active disease.

This clone came up once. V gene TRBV2 combines with J gene TRBJ2-3; D uncertain. Germline CDR1 is SNHLY and CDR2 is FYNNEI. The CDR3 consists of 12 residues. The V gene lost 8 bases and the J gene lost 4 bases, with 10 bases spanning the gap. As DNA, the CDR3 is TGTGCCAGCGCTGGAGTGGCAGATACGCAGTATTTT. Translated, it gives CASAGVADTQYF.

V gene TRBV5-1 combines with J gene TRBJ2-7; D possibly corresponds to TRBD1 (5 bases). There are 14 residues in the CDR3. Trimming removed 1 base from V and 6 bases from J, with 14 bases in between. The germline CDR1 and CDR2 sequences are SGHRS and YFSETQ. The CDR3 spells CASSLSNGAGEQYF. CDR3 DNA: TGCGCCAGCAGCTTGTCAAATGGGGCCGGCGAGCAGTACTTC.

The V gene is TRBV5-6, the J gene TRBJ1-2, with D unclear. The germline V and J ends were trimmed by 5 bases and 5 bases, with 10 bases remaining between them. Germline CDR1 SGHDT, CDR2 YYEEEE. The CDR3 consists of 12 residues. CDR3 loop: CASRRRDYGYTF. The CDR3, as DNA: TGTGCCAGCAGGCGAAGAGATTATGGCTACACCTTC.

The CDR3, as DNA: TGTGCCAGCAGTGAAGCGCGAGGGAGGTCCTACAATGAGCAGTTCTTC. This encodes CASSEARGRSYNEQFF. This chain links TRBV6-1 with TRBJ2-1, with D possibly matching TRBD2 (6 bases). The CDR3 has 16 amino acids. Germline CDR1 and CDR2: MNHNS and SASEGT. The V end lost 0 bases, the J end lost 1 base, and 10 bases lay between the germline ends.

The chain is built from TRBV6-6 and TRBJ1-3; no definite D call. V was pared by 2 bases and J by 2 bases, with 10 bases between. Germline V gives CDR1 MNHNY, CDR2 SVGAGI (reference sequence). CDR3 length: 15 residues. In DNA form, the CDR3 reads TGTGCCAGCAGTTACGAGGGTAGGCCTGGAAACACCATATATTTT. Translated: CASSYEGRPGNTIYF.

The chain has TRBV10-3 and TRBJ2-7; D is ambiguous. Germline V gene sequence: CDR1 ENHRY, CDR2 SYGVKD. This CDR3 region has 10 residues. V lost 10 bases and J lost 7, with 11 bases in between. CDR3 DNA sequence: TGTGCCACCGACAATGGTGAGCAGTACTTC. Translated, it gives CATDNGEQYF.

J is TRBJ2-7 and V is TRBV10-3; TRBD1 aligns across 7 bases. Germline CDR1 and CDR2: ENHRY and SYGVKD. The CDR3 consists of 13 residues. The V gene end was trimmed by 10 bases and the J gene end by 2 bases; junction bases not matched to a gene: 8. The CDR3 DNA reads TGTGCCAGTCTCCGGGACAGTACCTACGAGCAGTACTTC. Protein: CASLRDSTYEQYF.

The V and J genes are TRBV6-5 and TRBJ2-2, with 7 bases lining up with TRBD2. The germline V gene has CDR1 MNHEY and CDR2 SVGAGI. The junction had 6 bases not matched to a gene; V was cut back by 7 bases and J by 4 bases. This CDR3 is built from 14 residues. CDR3 sequence reads: CASTWTSRTGELFF. The CDR3 coding sequence is TGTGCCAGCACCTGGACTAGTCGCACCGGGGAGCTGTTTTTT.

V usage is TRBV10-3 and J usage is TRBJ2-1; the match to TRBD2 covers 13 bases. Germline values: CDR1 ENHRY, CDR2 SYGVKD. This CDR3 comprises 17 residues. The ends lost 4 bases at V and 7 bases at J; junction bases unmatched: 10. The CDR3 reads CAISASDGTSGANEQFF. As DNA, the CDR3 is TGTGCCATCAGTGCGTCCGATGGGACTAGCGGGGCAAATGAGCAGTTCTTC.

The V call is TRBV6-5, the J call TRBJ1-1; 8 bases match TRBD1. This CDR3 is built from 14 residues. Germline CDR1 and CDR2: MNHEY and SVGAGI. The ends lost 6 bases at V and 6 bases at J; junction bases unmatched: 9. CDR3 in DNA: TGTGCCAGCAGCAACAGGGGGACCCCACCTGAAGCTTTCTTT. This gives the protein CASSNRGTPPEAFF.

The DNA of the CDR3 is TGTGCCAGCGCCACCGGGACAGGGCATGGCTACACCTTC. Amino acids: CASATGTGHGYTF. This chain links TRBV7-9 with TRBJ1-2; 9 bases map to TRBD1. CDR1 is SEHNR and CDR2 is FQNEAQ in the germline V gene (reference sequence). This CDR3 region has 13 residues. The trim removed 8 bases at V and 6 bases at J, leaving 7 bases unmatched.

This clone was seen just once. The genes are TRBV5-5 and TRBJ1-4, with 9 bases identical to TRBD1. Germline loops: CDR1 SGHKS, CDR2 YYEKEE (reference sequence). V trimming: 4 bases; J trimming: 7 bases; junction bases outside the gene matches: 17. There are 18 residues in the CDR3. CDR3: CASSRSGTGWAGGEKLFF. CDR3 in DNA: TGTGCCAGCAGCCGATCCGGGACAGGGTGGGCTGGAGGTGAAAAACTGTTTTTT. The full variable domain, completed using reference TRBV5-5 and TRBJ1-4, is DAGVTQSPTHLIKTRGQQVTLRCSPISGHKSVSWYQQVLGQGPQFIFQYYEKEERGRGNFPDRFSARQFPNYSSELNVNALLLGDSALYLCASSRSGTGWAGGEKLFFGSGTQLSVL.

The V gene is TRBV5-1, the J gene TRBJ1-3, with D possibly matching TRBD1 (6 bases). CDR3 size: 15 residues. Germline values: CDR1 SGHRS, CDR2 YFSETQ. V shed 4 bases and J shed 2 bases, with 13 bases lying between them. This chain's CDR3 is CASSPQGLAGNTIYF. Written as DNA, the CDR3 is TGCGCCAGCAGCCCCCAGGGGTTAGCTGGAAACACCATATATTTT.

The gene calls are TRBV2 and TRBJ2-3; maybe TRBD2 (6 bases). This CDR3 is 11 amino acids long. The V gene lost 6 bases and the J gene lost 8 bases, with 9 bases spanning the gap. Germline lookup yields CDR1 SNHLY and CDR2 FYNNEI. CDR3 residues: CASSLGGTQYF. The CDR3, as DNA: TGTGCCAGCAGCTTGGGGGGTACGCAGTATTTT. The whole variable domain, filled in from reference TRBV2 and TRBJ2-3, reads EPEVTQTPSHQVTQMGQEVILRCVPISNHLYFYWYRQILGQKVEFLVSFYNNEISEKSEIFDDQFSVERPDGSNFTLKIRSTKLEDSAMYFCASSLGGTQYFGPGTRLTVL.

This chain links TRBV6-1 with TRBJ2-1; D gene unclear. The CDR3 loop spans 15 amino acids. The V end lost 0 bases, the J end lost 1 base, and 7 bases lay between the germline ends. Germline CDR1 MNHNS, CDR2 SASEGT. CDR3 region: CASSEAAGSYNEQFF. As DNA, the CDR3 is TGTGCCAGCAGTGAAGCTGCCGGGTCCTACAATGAGCAGTTCTTC.

The chain has TRBV7-9 and TRBJ1-3, with D possibly TRBD1 on 5 matching bases. CDR3 length: 15 amino acids. Germline V gene data show CDR1 as SEHNR and CDR2 as FQNEAQ (reference sequence). V was clipped by 5 bases and J by 6 bases, with 17 bases between them. CDR3 amino acids: CASSQGAGPENTIYF. The CDR3, as DNA: TGTGCCAGCAGCCAAGGCGCGGGGCCCGAAAACACCATATATTTT.